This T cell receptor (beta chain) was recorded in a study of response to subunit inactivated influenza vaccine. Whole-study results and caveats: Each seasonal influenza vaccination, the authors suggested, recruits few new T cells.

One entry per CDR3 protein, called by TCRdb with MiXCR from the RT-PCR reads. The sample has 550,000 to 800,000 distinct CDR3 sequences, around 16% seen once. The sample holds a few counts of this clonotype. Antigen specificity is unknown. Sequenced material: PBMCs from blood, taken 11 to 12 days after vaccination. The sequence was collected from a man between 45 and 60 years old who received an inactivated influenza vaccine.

The CDR3 nucleotides read TGTGCCAGCAGTTATGGCGGCGGCTCCTCCTACAATGAGCAGTTCTTC. Amino acids: CASSYGGGSSYNEQFF. V usage is TRBV6-2 or TRBV6-3 and J usage is TRBJ2-1, with D unresolved. The CDR3 has 16 residues. CDR1 is MNHEY and CDR2 is SVGEGT in the germline V gene. The germline V and J ends were trimmed by 3 bases and 0 bases, with 12 bases remaining between them.